The clone carrying this T cell receptor (beta chain) showed up many times. The entry originates in a study of breast tumors, draining lymph nodes, adjacent tissues. TCRdb reprocessed the multiplex PCR reads with MiXCR, giving one entry per CDR3 protein. The repertoire holds approximately 20,000 distinct CDR3 sequences, with 43% as singletons. Sequencing was done on a sample of breast tumor tissue. The sequence was obtained from a female donor with breast cancer. Some clones in this sample may be carry-over from other donors' samples.

The CDR3 DNA sequence: TGTGCCAGCTCACCATACAAGCCGCGAACAACTAATGAAAAACTGTTTTTT. This sequence encodes CASSPYKPRTTNEKLFF. The chain joins TRBV18 to TRBJ1-4; D not resolved. The CDR3 is 17 residues long. CDR1 KGHSH and CDR2 LQKENI come from the germline V gene. The V end lost 2 bases, the J end lost 0 bases, and 13 bases lay between the germline ends.